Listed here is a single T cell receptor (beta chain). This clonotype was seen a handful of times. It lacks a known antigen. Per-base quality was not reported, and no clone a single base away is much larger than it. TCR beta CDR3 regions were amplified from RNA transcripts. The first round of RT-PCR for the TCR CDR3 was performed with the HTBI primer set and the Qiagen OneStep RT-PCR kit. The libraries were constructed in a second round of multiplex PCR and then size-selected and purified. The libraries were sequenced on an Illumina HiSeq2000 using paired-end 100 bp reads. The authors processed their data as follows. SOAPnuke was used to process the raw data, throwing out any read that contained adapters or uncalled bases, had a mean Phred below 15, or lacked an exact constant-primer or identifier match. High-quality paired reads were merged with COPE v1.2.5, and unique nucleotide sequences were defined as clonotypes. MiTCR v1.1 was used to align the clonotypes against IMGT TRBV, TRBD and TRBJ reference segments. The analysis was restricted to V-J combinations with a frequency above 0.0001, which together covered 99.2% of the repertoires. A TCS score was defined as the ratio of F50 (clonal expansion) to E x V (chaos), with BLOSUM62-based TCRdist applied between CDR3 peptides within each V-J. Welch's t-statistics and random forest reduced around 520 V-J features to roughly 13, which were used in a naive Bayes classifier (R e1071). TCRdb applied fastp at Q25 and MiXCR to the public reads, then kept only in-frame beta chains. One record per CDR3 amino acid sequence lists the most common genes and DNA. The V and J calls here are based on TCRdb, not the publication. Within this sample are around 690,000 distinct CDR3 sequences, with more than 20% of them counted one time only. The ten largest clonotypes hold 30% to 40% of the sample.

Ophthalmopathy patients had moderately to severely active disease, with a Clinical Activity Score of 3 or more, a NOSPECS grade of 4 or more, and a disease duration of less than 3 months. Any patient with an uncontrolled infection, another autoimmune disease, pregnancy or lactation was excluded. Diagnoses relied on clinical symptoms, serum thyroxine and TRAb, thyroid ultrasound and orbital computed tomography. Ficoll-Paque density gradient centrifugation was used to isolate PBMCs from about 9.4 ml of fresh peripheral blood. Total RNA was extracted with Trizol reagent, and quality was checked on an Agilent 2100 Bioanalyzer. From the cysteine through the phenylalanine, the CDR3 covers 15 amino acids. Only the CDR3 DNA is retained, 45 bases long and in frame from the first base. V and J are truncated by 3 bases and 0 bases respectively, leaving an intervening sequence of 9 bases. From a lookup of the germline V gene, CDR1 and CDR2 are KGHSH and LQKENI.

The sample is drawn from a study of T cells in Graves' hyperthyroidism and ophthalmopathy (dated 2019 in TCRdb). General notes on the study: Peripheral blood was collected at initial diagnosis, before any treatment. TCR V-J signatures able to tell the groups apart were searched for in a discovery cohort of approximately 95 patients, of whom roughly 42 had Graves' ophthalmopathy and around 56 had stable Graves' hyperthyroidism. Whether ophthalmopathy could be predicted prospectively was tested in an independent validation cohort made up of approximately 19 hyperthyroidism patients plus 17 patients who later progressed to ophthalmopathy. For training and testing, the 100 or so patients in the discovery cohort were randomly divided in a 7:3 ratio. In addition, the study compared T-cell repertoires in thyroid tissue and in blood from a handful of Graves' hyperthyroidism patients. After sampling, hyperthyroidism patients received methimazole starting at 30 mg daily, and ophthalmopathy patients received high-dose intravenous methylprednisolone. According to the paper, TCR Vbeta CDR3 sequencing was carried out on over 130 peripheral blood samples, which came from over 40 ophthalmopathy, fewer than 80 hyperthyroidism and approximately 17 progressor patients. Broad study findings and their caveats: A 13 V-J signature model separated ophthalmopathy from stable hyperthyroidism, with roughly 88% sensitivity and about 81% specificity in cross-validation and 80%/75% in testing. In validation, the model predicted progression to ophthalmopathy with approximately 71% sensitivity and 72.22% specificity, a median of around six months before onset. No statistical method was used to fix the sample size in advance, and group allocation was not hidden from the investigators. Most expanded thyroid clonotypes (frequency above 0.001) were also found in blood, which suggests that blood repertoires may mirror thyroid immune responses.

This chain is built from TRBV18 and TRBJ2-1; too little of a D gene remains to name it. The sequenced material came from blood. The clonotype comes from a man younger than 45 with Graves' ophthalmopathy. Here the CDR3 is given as CASSPSPSSYNEQFF. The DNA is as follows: TGTGCCAGCTCACCTAGCCCTAGCTCCTACAATGAGCAGTTCTTC. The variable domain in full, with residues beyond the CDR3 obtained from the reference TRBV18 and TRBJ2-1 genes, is NAGVMQNPRHLVRRRGQEARLRCSPMKGHSHVYWYRQLPEEGLKFMVYLQKENIIDESGMPKERFSAEFPKEGPSILRIQQVVRGDSAAYFCASSPSPSSYNEQFFGPGTRLTVL.